Listed here are 27 T cell receptor beta chains from one sample, sequenced in a study of Graves' ophthalmopathy and Graves' hyperthyroidism. RNA transcripts served as template for amplifying TCR beta CDR3 sequences. An opening RT-PCR round employed HTBI primers and preceded a second-round multiplex PCR. MiXCR, run by TCRdb on the multiplex PCR reads, gives a single entry per CDR3 protein. This repertoire shows about 550,000 distinct CDR3 sequences, less than 40% found once; its top ten account for approximately 4.1%. The material sequenced was peripheral blood or thyroid tissue (not recorded which). These receptor sequences come from an adult man with Graves' hyperthyroidism.

The table lists this clonotype with many counts. The rearrangement uses TRBV6-5 and TRBJ1-2; D unclear. Germline values: CDR1 MNHEY, CDR2 SVGAGI. V dropped 5 bases and J dropped 4 bases, with 14 bases sitting between them. This CDR3 is built from 14 residues. The CDR3 sequence is CASSERSSSYGYTF. CDR3 nucleotide sequence: TGTGCCAGCAGTGAACGGTCCTCCTCCTATGGCTACACCTTC.

The table lists this clonotype with a few counts. This chain links TRBV2 with TRBJ1-5, with 7 bases that match TRBD1. The trim removed 7 bases at V and 11 bases at J, leaving 17 bases unmatched. This CDR3 comprises 15 residues. Germline V gives CDR1 SNHLY, CDR2 FYNNEI. CDR3 coding DNA: TGTGCCAGCACGGCGAGCAGGGGGAGGAAAGAGACCCAGCATTTT. This gives the protein CASTASRGRKETQHF.

For this clonotype: This may stem from a read error, because a much larger clone lies one nucleotide away. The CDR3 ends on some other residue instead of the conserved phenylalanine or tryptophan, so this is likely a read error. The genes are TRBV5-1 and TRBJ1-1, with 7 bases fitting TRBD1. The CDR3 sequence is 13 residues long. V shed 3 bases, J shed 5 bases, and the junction held 4 bases outside the gene matches. Germline loops: CDR1 SGHRS, CDR2 YFSETQ. The CDR3 DNA reads as TGCGCCAGCAGCTCCCTCAGGGGGACTGAAGCTTTCTCT. Translation: CASSSLRGTEAFS.

This clonotype was observed at least ten times. This rearrangement joins TRBV2 to TRBJ2-5; 7 nucleotides match TRBD1. Trimming cost V 0 bases and J 2 bases; bases outside gene matches: 3. The CDR3 loop spans 15 amino acids. CDR1 and CDR2 from the germline V gene are SNHLY and FYNNEI. CDR3 sequence reads: CASSEARGRQETQYF. The CDR3 nucleotides are TGTGCCAGCAGTGAAGCGAGGGGGCGACAAGAGACCCAGTACTTC.

This clonotype was observed many times. The chain has TRBV5-1 and TRBJ2-2, with TRBD2 matching over 7 bases. This CDR3 is built from 16 residues. The V gene's germline CDR1 is SGHRS and CDR2 YFSETQ. V was pared by 1 base and J by 2 bases, with 5 bases of the junction left unmatched. CDR3 loop: CASSLYWDYNTGELFF. In DNA, the CDR3 is TGCGCCAGCAGCTTGTATTGGGACTACAACACCGGGGAGCTGTTTTTT.

This clonotype was observed many times. The chain recombines TRBV20-1 with TRBJ1-1; no reliable D call. The CDR3 is 14 residues long. The ends were cut back, 0 bases at V and 1 base at J, with 9 bases in the middle. Germline V gives CDR1 DFQATT, CDR2 SNEGSKA (reference sequence). CDR3 residues: CSARDGYGNTEAFF. The CDR3 nucleotides are TGCAGTGCTAGAGACGGATACGGGAACACTGAAGCTTTCTTT.

The genes are TRBV4-3 and TRBJ1-2, with 7 bases aligning to TRBD1. The V gene end was trimmed by 4 bases and the J gene end by 4 bases; junction bases not matched to a gene: 9. Germline lookup yields CDR1 LGHNA and CDR2 YSLEER. The CDR3 consists of 15 residues. The CDR3 reads CASSPSLGQTYGYTF. Written as DNA, the CDR3 is TGCGCCAGCAGCCCTTCTCTGGGACAGACCTATGGCTACACCTTC.

This chain's CDR3 is CSASRLAGGNEQYF. The CDR3 DNA is TGCAGTGCTAGCAGGCTAGCGGGAGGGAACGAGCAGTACTTC. The gene calls are TRBV20-1 and TRBJ2-7; 12 positions agree with TRBD2. Germline loops: CDR1 DFQATT, CDR2 SNEGSKA (reference sequence). Trimming cost V 3 bases and J 5 bases; bases outside gene matches: 5. CDR3 length: 14 amino acids.

This clonotype was detected many times. V usage is TRBV6-5 and J usage is TRBJ2-5; D not resolved. CDR3 length equals 14 residues. Germline V gene data show CDR1 as MNHEY and CDR2 as SVGAGI. The ends were cut back, 2 bases at V and 2 bases at J, with 9 bases in the middle. Here the CDR3 DNA reads TGTGCCAGCAGTTACGTTGGGGTACAAGAGACCCAGTACTTC. Encoded protein: CASSYVGVQETQYF.

Remarks on this clonotype: Germline is not matched at one junction end, which may reflect a read error. The chain links TRBV7-9 to TRBJ1-2; D possibly corresponds to TRBD1 (5 bases). Germline-derived CDR1 and CDR2 are SEHNR and FQNEAQ (reference sequence). The CDR3 has 14 amino acids. This CDR3 reads CVSSFAGAGYGYAF. The CDR3 DNA follows: TGTGTCAGCAGCTTCGCCGGGGCAGGGTATGGCTACGCCTTC. Based on the CDR3 plus reference TRBV7-9 and TRBJ1-2, the full variable domain is DTGVSQNPRHKITKRGQNVTFRCDPISEHNRLYWYRQTLGQGPEFLTYFQNEAQLEKSRLLSDRFSAERPKGSFSTLEIQRTEQGDSAMYLCVSSFAGAGYGYAFGSGTRLTVV.

The chain recombines TRBV5-4 with TRBJ2-3; D uncertain. Germline V gene sequence: CDR1 SGHNT, CDR2 YYREEE (reference sequence). The CDR3 contains 13 residues. The V gene lost 4 bases and the J gene lost 3 bases, with 9 bases spanning the gap. The CDR3 DNA follows: TGTGCCAGCAGCACCGGACCGACAGATACGCAGTATTTT. Protein: CASSTGPTDTQYF.

V is TRBV2 and J is TRBJ1-1; weak D call: TRBD1 (6 bases). The CDR3 is made up of 12 amino acids. V gave up 8 bases and J gave up 4 bases, with 11 bases separating them. The germline V gene encodes CDR1 SNHLY and CDR2 FYNNEI. CDR3 DNA sequence: TGTGCCAGCTCGGCGGGGGCCACTGAAGCTTTCTTT. Translation gives CASSAGATEAFF.

This clonotype was picked up many times. The chain couples TRBV7-8 to TRBJ1-2; D is unclear. Germline V gene data show CDR1 as SGHVS and CDR2 as FQNEAQ. The CDR3 runs to 15 residues. Between the trimmed V and J ends, which lost 0 bases and 4 bases, there was a span of 12 bases. The CDR3 loop is CASSLAPGPSYGYTF. The CDR3 coding sequence is TGTGCCAGCAGCTTAGCGCCAGGCCCCTCCTATGGCTACACCTTC.

A remark on this clonotype: The conserved phenylalanine or tryptophan is not found at the CDR3 terminus, so this likely reflects a read error. The chain combines TRBV24-1 with TRBJ2-6; D not certain. Trimming removed 3 bases from V and 16 bases from J, with 0 bases in between. The CDR3 is 8 amino acids. In germline, CDR1 is KGHDR, CDR2 SFDVKD. CDR3 amino acids: CATSDLTS. Here the CDR3 DNA reads TGTGCCACCAGTGATCTGACTAGC.

The CDR3 region is CSLQGARGYTF. CDR3 nucleotides: TGCAGTTTACAGGGGGCACGTGGCTACACCTTC. This chain uses TRBV29-1 with TRBJ1-2; TRBD1 matches at 9 bases. The CDR3 is 11 amino acids. Per germline, CDR1 SQVTM and CDR2 ANQGSEA.

The table lists this clonotype with a count of one. A much larger clone differs by one base, so this may be a read error. This sequence joins TRBV10-3 and TRBJ1-5; D is unresolved. This CDR3 comprises 15 residues. Trimming stripped 10 bases from V and 7 bases from J, with 23 bases between. The germline V gene encodes CDR1 ENHRY and CDR2 SYGVKD. The CDR3, as DNA: TGTGCCAGTACCTCGGTCAAGGATTTAGGGCAGCCCCAGCATTTT. It encodes CASTSVKDLGQPQHF.

V is TRBV5-1 and J is TRBJ1-1; no reliable D call. Germline values: CDR1 SGHRS, CDR2 YFSETQ. V was trimmed by 4 bases and J by 3 bases, leaving 16 bases between them. This CDR3 spans 15 amino acids. The CDR3, as DNA: TGCGCCAGCAGCGTCGCCCCATTAGGGTACACTGAAGCTTTCTTT. Its translation is CASSVAPLGYTEAFF.

About this clonotype: Possible read error: a much larger clone is one base away. This chain links TRBV7-2 with TRBJ1-1; the D gene is possibly TRBD1 (6 bases). Germline V lookup: CDR1 SGHTA, CDR2 FQGNSA. This CDR3 region has 15 residues. The CDR3 reads CASSPQGTRGTEALF. Here the CDR3 DNA reads TGTGCCAGCAGCCCACAGGGCACCCGGGGCACTGAAGCTCTCTTT.

This clonotype was observed many times. The chain carries TRBV10-3 and TRBJ1-1; D unresolved. V was shortened by 2 bases and J by 1 base, with 5 bases between the two germline ends. Germline V gives CDR1 ENHRY, CDR2 SYGVKD. The CDR3 totals 13 residues. CDR3 sequence reads: CAISEGQNTEAFF. DNA of the CDR3: TGTGCCATCAGTGAGGGGCAGAACACTGAAGCTTTCTTT.

The CDR3 reads CAGQGRGGEKLFF. DNA of the CDR3: TGTGCCGGCCAAGGACGGGGAGGTGAAAAACTGTTTTTT. The rearrangement links TRBV28 to TRBJ1-4; the D is unclear. Trimming shortened V by 11 bases and J by 7 bases, and 17 bases separated the two germline ends. The germline CDR1 and CDR2 sequences are MDHEN and SYDVKM. The CDR3 covers 13 residues.

V usage is TRBV29-1 and J usage is TRBJ2-7; 7 positions match TRBD2. The V gene's germline CDR1 is SQVTM and CDR2 ANQGSEA. The CDR3 is 15 amino acids. Trimming cost V 3 bases and J 1 base; bases outside gene matches: 9. CDR3 DNA sequence: TGCAGCGTTGAGGGAGGGTCCGGTCTTTCCTACGAGCAGTACTTC. Protein sequence: CSVEGGSGLSYEQYF.

In this sample, this clonotype turned up a few times. This chain links TRBV4-1 with TRBJ2-7, with D possibly TRBD1 on 6 matching bases. V was clipped by 2 bases and J by 2 bases, with 13 bases between them. This CDR3 contains 15 residues. Germline CDR1 MGHRA, CDR2 YSYEKL. The CDR3 loop reads CASSQPQGNPYEQYF. As DNA, the CDR3 is TGCGCCAGCAGCCAACCTCAGGGGAACCCCTACGAGCAGTACTTC.

The table lists this clonotype with many counts. The CDR3 region is CASSSRTGGGETQYF. CDR3 in DNA: TGTGCCAGCAGCTCGCGGACAGGGGGAGGAGAGACCCAGTACTTC. V usage is TRBV4-2 and J usage is TRBJ2-5, with 10 bases identical to TRBD1. With 5 bases clipped from V and 4 bases from J, the junction kept 7 bases outside the gene matches. The CDR3 has 15 amino acids. Germline V gene lookup returns CDR1 LGHNA and CDR2 YNFKEQ.

On this clonotype: A read error may account for a junction end that differs from germline. This chain links TRBV7-8 with TRBJ2-6; 9 positions agree with TRBD1. CDR3 length: 10 amino acids. The germline CDR1 and CDR2 sequences are SGHVS and FQNEAQ. This chain's CDR3 is CASSLRGQGF. The CDR3 DNA sequence: TGTGCCAGCAGCTTAAGGGGACAGGGTTTC.

This clonotype showed up just a few times. The chain carries TRBV27 and TRBJ1-1, with a tentative D call TRBD1 (5 bases). This CDR3 has 14 residues. Trimming pared 4 bases from V and 7 bases from J, leaving 16 bases between. Germline assignment: CDR1 MNHEY and CDR2 SMNVEV (reference sequence). The CDR3 coding sequence is TGTGCCAGCAGTTCACAGGCGGGGAGGAATGAAGCTTTCTTT. Protein: CASSSQAGRNEAFF.

V and J are TRBV7-6 and TRBJ2-7; possibly TRBD1 for D (6 bases). Trimming removed 8 bases at V and 2 bases at J, with 16 bases between. This CDR3 has 14 residues. Germline V CDR1 and CDR2: SGHVS, FNYEAQ. CDR3 amino acids: CASGTRQGPYEQYF. The CDR3 DNA sequence: TGTGCCAGCGGCACCCGGCAGGGGCCCTACGAGCAGTACTTC.

The V and J genes are TRBV7-2 and TRBJ2-2; 7 nucleotides match TRBD1. The CDR3 covers 15 residues. V dropped 5 bases and J dropped 5; count of bases not matched to a gene: 8. Germline V gene lookup returns CDR1 SGHTA and CDR2 FQGNSA. This chain's CDR3 is CASSQGNRGTGELFF. Here the CDR3 DNA reads TGTGCCAGCAGCCAGGGGAACAGGGGTACCGGGGAGCTGTTTTTT.